The 22 T cell receptor beta chains presented below share a single source sample, sequenced in a study of OX40 agonist ivuxolimab in advanced cancers. The method was immunoSEQ multiplex PCR; TCRdb's version includes in-frame clones alone and lacks a portion of them. This table holds roughly 64,000 clones, about 80% found once. The specimen comprised CD4+ or CD8+ T cells sorted from blood, sampled in a trial of the OX40 agonist ivuxolimab. These receptors all stem from an adult with an advanced solid tumor such as melanoma, head and neck, liver or kidney cancer.

The chain links TRBV19 to TRBJ2-7; 13 positions match TRBD2. Germline loops: CDR1 LNHDA, CDR2 SQIVND (reference sequence). V gave up 4 bases and J gave up 4 bases; unmatched junction bases: 10. The CDR3 is 17 residues long. CDR3 sequence reads: CASSKGLAGAGTYEQYF. The CDR3 DNA follows: TGTGCCAGTAGTAAAGGACTAGCGGGAGCGGGAACTTACGAGCAGTACTTC.

The chain couples TRBV7-3 to TRBJ2-4; a possible D gene is TRBD2 (6 bases). V was pared by 2 bases and J by 1 base, with 9 bases between. From germline, CDR1 is SGHTA and CDR2 FQGTGA. The CDR3 contains 15 residues. The chain's CDR3 is CASSLAGSAKNIQYF. CDR3 bases: TGTGCCAGCAGCTTAGCGGGGTCGGCCAAAAACATTCAGTACTTC.

V and J are TRBV6-5 and TRBJ2-2; D might be TRBD1 (6 bases). Trimming pared 2 bases from V and 6 bases from J, leaving 10 bases between. The germline CDR1 and CDR2 sequences are MNHEY and SVGAGI. The CDR3 sequence is 14 residues long. The CDR3, as DNA: TGTGCCAGCAGTTACCTTGACAGGTCCGGGGAGCTGTTTTTT. This codes for CASSYLDRSGELFF.

The genes are TRBV2 and TRBJ2-1, with 10 bases that match TRBD2. This CDR3 has 12 amino acids. The V and J ends lost 4 bases and 10 bases, in that order; junction bases with no gene match: 1. Germline V lookup: CDR1 SNHLY, CDR2 FYNNEI. The CDR3 DNA sequence: TGTGCCAGCAGTGGTAGCGGGAGGGAGCAGTTCTTC. Protein sequence: CASSGSGREQFF.

Notes on this clone: Distinct nucleotide sequences in the sample also encode this CDR3. This chain joins TRBV7-2 and TRBJ1-2; D unresolved. V was cut by 6 bases and J by 2 bases, with 10 bases left in between. This CDR3 region has 13 residues. Germline loops: CDR1 SGHTA, CDR2 FQGNSA. The DNA of the CDR3 is TGTGCCAGCAGTCCTCATCAGAACTATGGCTACACCTTC. Protein product: CASSPHQNYGYTF.

The chain joins TRBV2 to TRBJ1-5; D not certain. Trimming pared 3 bases from V and 0 bases from J, leaving 9 bases between. The CDR3 contains 15 residues. Per germline, CDR1 SNHLY and CDR2 FYNNEI. Here the CDR3 DNA reads TGTGCCAGCAGTGAGTTGACGGCTAGCAATCAGCCCCAGCATTTT. This encodes CASSELTASNQPQHF.

The chain links TRBV6-1 to TRBJ2-1; 12 nucleotides match TRBD2. V was pared by 4 bases and J by 9 bases, with 7 bases of the junction left unmatched. The germline V gene encodes CDR1 MNHNS and CDR2 SASEGT. The CDR3 totals 15 residues. The CDR3: CASSGGASGRGEQFF. In DNA, the CDR3 is TGTGCCAGCAGTGGAGGGGCTAGCGGGAGGGGTGAGCAGTTCTTC.

This chain joins TRBV20-1 and TRBJ2-7, with D possibly TRBD1 on 6 matching bases. V was cut by 6 bases and J by 3 bases, with 9 bases left in between. This CDR3 is 11 amino acids long. Germline V lookup: CDR1 DFQATT, CDR2 SNEGSKA (reference sequence). CDR3 amino acids: CSAGRGYEQYF. Here the CDR3 DNA reads TGCAGTGCCGGCAGGGGCTACGAGCAGTACTTC.

The chain recombines TRBV5-6 with TRBJ2-6, with D tentatively TRBD1 or TRBD2 (5 bases each). This CDR3 has 14 residues. Between the trimmed V and J ends, which lost 4 bases and 3 bases, there was a span of 8 bases. CDR1 is SGHDT, CDR2 YYEEEE, per germline. CDR3: CASSRGLGANVLTF. In DNA form, the CDR3 reads TGTGCCAGCAGCCGGGGCCTTGGGGCCAACGTCCTGACTTTC.

Here the CDR3 reads CASSQDPGSGEKLFF. The CDR3 DNA is TGCGCCAGCAGCCAAGACCCCGGATCGGGGGAAAAACTGTTTTTT. This chain connects TRBV4-3 to TRBJ1-4; D gene uncertain. The CDR3 covers 15 residues. The V gene lost 0 bases and the J gene lost 8 bases, with 13 bases spanning the gap. CDR1 LGHNA and CDR2 YSLEER come from the germline V gene.

CDR3 loop: CAWSPPPPGQGESEQYF. For the CDR3, the DNA is TGTGCCTGGAGTCCCCCCCCACCGGGACAGGGGGAGTCCGAGCAGTACTTC. This chain joins TRBV30 and TRBJ2-7; the match to TRBD1 covers 11 bases. This CDR3 comprises 17 residues. Germline V gene sequence: CDR1 GTSNPN, CDR2 SVGIG (reference sequence). Trimming removed 2 bases from V and 6 bases from J; junction bases left unmatched: 15.

The chain is built from TRBV20-1 and TRBJ1-2, with D possibly TRBD1 on 5 matching bases. Germline V gene sequence: CDR1 DFQATT, CDR2 SNEGSKA (reference sequence). V shed 6 bases and J shed 8 bases, with 13 bases lying between them. This CDR3 is 11 amino acids long. This CDR3 reads CSAQALGGYTF. CDR3 nucleotides: TGCAGTGCACAGGCCCTCGGGGGCTACACCTTC.

The chain combines TRBV4-1 with TRBJ1-1; D may be TRBD1 (6 bases). The CDR3 has 14 residues. V lost 1 base, J lost 10 bases, and 16 bases lay in between. The germline CDR1 and CDR2 sequences are MGHRA and YSYEKL. For the CDR3, the DNA is TGCGCCAGCAGCCAAGCAAGGGGGAGGGTAGGAGCTTTCTTT. It encodes CASSQARGRVGAFF.

This clone was counted once. The chain recombines TRBV7-9 with TRBJ2-5, with 8 bases fitting TRBD2. In germline, CDR1 is SEHNR, CDR2 FQNEAQ (reference sequence). The trim removed 6 bases at V and 5 bases at J, leaving 11 bases unmatched. The CDR3 has 15 residues. CDR3 sequence reads: CASSRNLAGTETQYF. DNA of the CDR3: TGTGCCAGCAGTAGGAATTTAGCGGGAACCGAGACCCAGTACTTC.

The chain carries TRBV6-6 and TRBJ1-2, with D uncertain. Germline-derived CDR1 and CDR2 are MNHNY and SVGAGI (reference sequence). V lost 0 bases, J lost 7 bases, and 9 bases lay in between. CDR3 length: 13 amino acids. The CDR3, as DNA: TGTGCCAGCAGTTACTCCCGGTTGGGTGGCTACACCTTC. Protein: CASSYSRLGGYTF.

In its sample, this clone was seen a few times. V is TRBV4-2 and J is TRBJ2-7, with D perhaps being TRBD1 or TRBD2 (5 bases each). CDR3 length equals 16 residues. Trimming stripped 0 bases from V and 1 base from J, with 13 bases between. The germline V gene encodes CDR1 LGHNA and CDR2 YNFKEQ. The CDR3 here is CASSQEPGRGSYEQYF. CDR3 DNA: TGTGCCAGCAGCCAAGAACCGGGAAGGGGTTCCTACGAGCAGTACTTC.

The chain carries TRBV19 and TRBJ1-5, with no clear D. The CDR3 has 14 residues. With 6 bases removed from V and 1 base from J, the gap between germline ends came to 10 bases. Germline V gene sequence: CDR1 LNHDA, CDR2 SQIVND (reference sequence). The CDR3 spells CASSLMASNQPQHF. The CDR3 DNA is TGTGCCAGTAGCTTAATGGCGAGCAATCAGCCCCAGCATTTT.

This chain uses TRBV18 with TRBJ2-3; D not certain. The CDR3 is 14 residues long. V was pared by 2 bases and J by 4 bases, with 10 bases between. Germline-derived CDR1 and CDR2 are KGHSH and LQKENI. The CDR3 loop is CASSPSSVADTQYF. The CDR3 nucleotides are TGTGCCAGCTCACCATCGAGTGTCGCAGATACGCAGTATTTT. The variable domain in full, with the rest retrieved from reference TRBV18 and TRBJ2-3, is NAGVMQNPRHLVRRRGQEARLRCSPMKGHSHVYWYRQLPEEGLKFMVYLQKENIIDESGMPKERFSAEFPKEGPSILRIQQVVRGDSAAYFCASSPSSVADTQYFGPGTRLTVL.

This chain links TRBV13 with TRBJ2-1, with 11 nucleotides matching TRBD2. The V segment lost 2 bases and the J segment 9 bases; nucleotides outside the gene matches: 9. Germline V gene lookup returns CDR1 PRHDT and CDR2 FYEKMQ (reference sequence). The CDR3 consists of 16 residues. The CDR3 sequence: CASSLILAGGIGEQFF. In DNA, the CDR3 is TGTGCCAGCAGCTTAATCCTAGCGGGGGGAATAGGTGAGCAGTTCTTC.

The chain links TRBV18 to TRBJ1-1; D not certain. CDR1 and CDR2 (germline): KGHSH, LQKENI. This CDR3 contains 13 residues. Trimming left V 2 bases short and J 7 bases short, with 11 bases between. CDR3 in amino acids: CASSPMVDDEAFF. CDR3 DNA sequence: TGTGCCAGCTCACCAATGGTAGACGATGAAGCTTTCTTT.

The chain couples TRBV7-3 to TRBJ2-1; D may match TRBD1 or TRBD2 (5 bases each). Germline CDR1 is SGHTA and CDR2 is FQGTGA. The V end lost 5 bases, the J end lost 5 bases, and 10 bases lay between the germline ends. The CDR3 consists of 13 residues. The CDR3, as DNA: TGTGCCAGCAGCCGGGGACGCAACAATGAGCAGTTCTTC. Protein sequence: CASSRGRNNEQFF.

V usage is TRBV4-1 and J usage is TRBJ1-1; D gene unclear. V lost 4 bases to trimming and J lost 10 bases, with 10 bases between them. The CDR3 contains 11 residues. CDR1 and CDR2 from the germline V gene are MGHRA and YSYEKL. CDR3: CASSRDKVAFF. CDR3 coding DNA: TGCGCCAGCAGCCGAGACAAGGTAGCTTTCTTT.